Each of the 18 T cell receptor beta chains below was sequenced from the same sample in a study of T cells expressing NK-cell markers. After re-calling the 5' RACE reads, TCRdb lists one entry per CDR3 protein, DNA absent. The sample has roughly 350,000 distinct CDR3 sequences. The sequencing input was blood T cells: a sorted CD56 or NKG2C T cell subset, CD4+ or CD8+ T cells, or bulk PBMC T cells (not recorded which). These receptor sequences come from a man aged 18-70 years in good health.

The chain links TRBV18 to TRBJ2-1; the D gene TCRdb calls, TRBD1, cannot be checked with no DNA. CDR1 and CDR2 (germline): KGHSH, LQKENI. The CDR3 is 16 residues long. CDR3 protein: CASSPIGGQVFNEQFF. The variable domain in full, with the rest retrieved from reference TRBV18 and TRBJ2-1, is NAGVMQNPRHLVRRRGQEARLRCSPMKGHSHVYWYRQLPEEGLKFMVYLQKENIIDESGMPKERFSAEFPKEGPSILRIQQVVRGDSAAYFCASSPIGGQVFNEQFFGPGTRLTVL.

This chain links TRBV11-3 with TRBJ2-4; TCRdb names TRBD1, which stays unverified in the absence of DNA. CDR1 is SGHNT and CDR2 is YENEEA in the germline V gene. This CDR3 contains 14 residues. The CDR3 loop is CANQPAGWGHIQYF.

This CDR3 is CASQTGPSAYEQYF. This rearrangement joins TRBV5-1 to TRBJ2-7; TCRdb's D call, TRBD1, is unchecked because there is no DNA. The CDR3 is 14 amino acids. Germline assignment: CDR1 SGHRS and CDR2 YFSETQ.

The CDR3 region is CASSLLAGGFNEQFF. The chain couples TRBV28 to TRBJ2-1; no DNA is available, so the TRBD2 call from TCRdb remains unchecked. CDR1 and CDR2 (germline): MDHEN, SYDVKM. This CDR3 is 15 amino acids long.

This chain joins TRBV18 and TRBJ1-1; TCRdb lists TRBD1, though no DNA is available to test this call. CDR3 length equals 14 residues. CDR1 is KGHSH, CDR2 LQKENI, per germline. The CDR3 is CASSPQKGETEAFF. Supplemented by reference TRBV18 and TRBJ1-1, the full variable domain reads NAGVMQNPRHLVRRRGQEARLRCSPMKGHSHVYWYRQLPEEGLKFMVYLQKENIIDESGMPKERFSAEFPKEGPSILRIQQVVRGDSAAYFCASSPQKGETEAFFGQGTRLTVV.

The rearrangement uses TRBV5-1 and TRBJ1-6; TCRdb reports TRBD1, a call that lacks DNA to check it against. Germline loops: CDR1 SGHRS, CDR2 YFSETQ. The CDR3 sequence is 16 residues long. The CDR3 loop reads CASGDAGTGDNSPLHF.

The CDR3 loop is CASSLAHGQGKGSTEAFF. V and J are TRBV11-1 and TRBJ1-1; absent DNA, TCRdb's TRBD1 call cannot be checked. The CDR3 consists of 18 residues. The germline V gene encodes CDR1 SGHAT and CDR2 FQDESV (reference sequence).

J is TRBJ2-1 and V is TRBV19; the TCRdb D gene call, TRBD2, has no DNA to confirm it. From germline, CDR1 is LNHDA and CDR2 SQIVND (reference sequence). The CDR3 contains 19 residues. CDR3 sequence: CASSVERGAVYPSYNEQFF.

The V gene is TRBV6-1, the J gene TRBJ2-7; TCRdb returns TRBD1, unconfirmable since there is no DNA. The germline CDR1 and CDR2 sequences are MNHNS and SASEGT. The CDR3 extends over 14 amino acids. The chain's CDR3 is CASKQSVQGNEQYF.

V gene TRBV5-6 combines with J gene TRBJ1-6. Per the germline V gene, CDR1 is SGHDT and CDR2 is YYEEEE. This CDR3 is 16 amino acids long. CDR3 residues: CASSLEGSGYNSPLHF. Filled out from reference TRBV5-6 and TRBJ1-6, the complete variable domain reads DAGVTQSPTHLIKTRGQQVTLRCSPKSGHDTVSWYQQALGQGPQFIFQYYEEEERQRGNFPDRFSGHQFPNYSSELNVNALLLGDSALYLCASSLEGSGYNSPLHFGNGTRLTVT.

The chain is built from TRBV30 and TRBJ2-3; TCRdb gives TRBD1 as the D gene, but with no DNA this cannot be confirmed. The CDR3 loop spans 14 amino acids. Looked up from germline, CDR1 is GTSNPN and CDR2 is SVGIG (reference sequence). The CDR3: CAWGAALVPDTQYF.

The chain has TRBV7-3 and TRBJ2-5; TCRdb's assignment of TRBD2 cannot be checked, as there is no DNA. The CDR3 is 15 residues long. The germline V gene encodes CDR1 SGHTA and CDR2 FQGTGA. The CDR3 loop is CASSLTGGRSGTQYF.

The chain carries TRBV6-1 and TRBJ1-5; the TCRdb call, TRBD1, lacks DNA for checking. The V gene's germline CDR1 is MNHNS and CDR2 SASEGT. The CDR3 sequence is 14 residues long. CDR3 sequence reads: CASSPLLVNQPQHF.

The rearrangement joins TRBV24-1 to TRBJ2-3; TCRdb calls TRBD2, which cannot be checked without DNA. Germline loops: CDR1 KGHDR, CDR2 SFDVKD. The CDR3 has 14 residues. The CDR3 spells CATSDRRSTDTQYF.

The rearrangement joins TRBV29-1 to TRBJ1-1. From germline, CDR1 is SQVTM and CDR2 ANQGSEA. CDR3 length equals 12 residues. The CDR3 loop reads CSVVPLGTEAFF.

CDR3 protein: CATLRQGNEKLFF. The chain is built from TRBV6-1 and TRBJ1-4; TCRdb proposes TRBD1, but this gene call is untestable without DNA. Germline V lookup: CDR1 MNHNS, CDR2 SASEGT. The CDR3 is 13 amino acids.

This rearrangement joins TRBV18 to TRBJ2-3; TCRdb calls TRBD2, which cannot be checked without DNA. This CDR3 is built from 17 residues. The germline gives CDR1 KGHSH, CDR2 LQKENI. The CDR3 loop reads CASSAGLAVSSTDTQYF. The full variable domain, with the rest looked up from reference TRBV18 and TRBJ2-3, is NAGVMQNPRHLVRRRGQEARLRCSPMKGHSHVYWYRQLPEEGLKFMVYLQKENIIDESGMPKERFSAEFPKEGPSILRIQQVVRGDSAAYFCASSAGLAVSSTDTQYFGPGTRLTVL.

The V and J genes are TRBV25-1 and TRBJ2-7; the D gene TCRdb calls, TRBD2, cannot be checked with no DNA. Germline V CDR1 and CDR2: MGHDK, SYGVNS. This CDR3 region has 14 residues. The CDR3 protein is CATTGGRPPYEQYF.